What follows is one T cell receptor beta chain and its context. This record belongs to a study of blood T cell repertoires in COVID-19. Study at large: The analysed material was cDNA or gDNA that came from T cells, B-cell-depleted T cells, or PBMCs.

Germline loops: CDR1 LNHNV, CDR2 YYDKDF (reference sequence). Unmatched junction bases numbered 12, after V lost 4 bases and J lost 8 bases. The length of the CDR3 is 17 residues. Participants had their cohort set by participant-reported clinical history. As originally analysed: Reference gene primer amplification gave nucleated cell count estimates. The data were produced by immunoSEQ multiplex PCR, yet TCRdb's version contains in-frame clones alone and is incomplete. That table gives V, J and clone size, and the DNA gave D and trimming. This sample has hundreds of thousands of clones, with over 75% found just once.

Input material: PBMCs or T cells enriched from blood (not recorded which). The rearrangement links TRBV15 to TRBJ2-1, with 12 nucleotides matching TRBD2. The source is a woman aged 40-49 years who had recovered from COVID-19. CDR3 residues: CATSTPMTSGRRYEQFF. The CDR3 DNA follows: TGTGCCACCAGCACCCCCATGACTAGCGGGAGACGGTATGAGCAGTTCTTC.